The next 14 T cell receptor beta chains were all read from a single sample in a study of cytomegalovirus exposure and HLA in healthy donors. Generated by immunoSEQ multiplex PCR, the TCRdb table keeps only in-frame clones and is missing some. The data hold over 130,000 clones, with 70% to 90% observed a single time. Sequenced material: PBMCs. The receptors originated from a man between 18 and 29 years old in good health and CMV-seropositive.

This chain joins TRBV10-3 and TRBJ1-5, with TRBD1 matching 7 bases. The CDR3 covers 13 residues. The V gene end was trimmed by 10 bases and the J gene end by 3 bases; junction bases not matched to a gene: 6. The V gene's germline CDR1 is ENHRY and CDR2 SYGVKD. CDR3 protein: CATDRENNQPQHF. CDR3 DNA: TGTGCCACAGACAGGGAGAACAATCAGCCCCAGCATTTT.

The rearrangement links TRBV18 to TRBJ2-1; 7 nucleotides agree with TRBD2. Trimming took 6 bases from V and 3 from J; bases not matched to a gene: 23. The germline CDR1 and CDR2 sequences are KGHSH and LQKENI. The CDR3 runs to 20 residues. CDR3 DNA sequence: TGTGCCAGCTCGCGAACTTTCCTGGGAACAGCCGGGACTATCTACAATGAGCAGTTCTTC. This sequence encodes CASSRTFLGTAGTIYNEQFF.

The chain is built from TRBV6-1 and TRBJ2-6; TRBD2 is a possible D gene (6 bases). Germline assignment: CDR1 MNHNS and CDR2 SASEGT. Trimming cost V 6 bases and J 0 bases, with 6 bases left between them. The CDR3 runs to 14 residues. The CDR3 here is CASRGGSGANVLTF. CDR3 bases: TGTGCCAGCAGGGGGGGCTCTGGGGCCAACGTCCTGACTTTC.

The V gene is TRBV6-6, the J gene TRBJ2-5; D possibly corresponds to TRBD1 (6 bases). V dropped 6 bases and J dropped 5 bases, with 16 bases sitting between them. The CDR3 covers 14 residues. CDR1 and CDR2 from the germline V gene are MNHNY and SVGAGI (reference sequence). The CDR3 is CASRQGLAGETQYF. CDR3 in DNA: TGTGCCAGCAGACAGGGCCTAGCTGGGGAGACCCAGTACTTC.

V usage is TRBV11-2 and J usage is TRBJ2-1, with 9 bases matching TRBD2. The ends lost 4 bases at V and 4 bases at J; junction bases unmatched: 11. Germline V lookup: CDR1 SGHAT, CDR2 FQNNGV. This CDR3 is built from 17 residues. CDR3: CASSSSPSGRLYNEQFF. CDR3 bases: TGTGCCAGCAGCTCTTCCCCCAGCGGGAGGTTGTACAATGAGCAGTTCTTC.

The chain combines TRBV11-2 with TRBJ1-3; D is ambiguous. CDR1 is SGHAT, CDR2 FQNNGV, per germline. V was clipped by 2 bases and J by 1 base, with 6 bases between them. This CDR3 has 14 residues. The CDR3 spells CASSLSGSGNTIYF. DNA for the CDR3: TGTGCCAGCAGCTTATCAGGTTCTGGAAACACCATATATTTT.

This rearrangement joins TRBV7-6 to TRBJ2-5; 7 bases align to TRBD1. With V trimmed by 9 bases and J by 2 bases, 9 bases remained unmatched. Germline CDR1 is SGHVS and CDR2 is FNYEAQ. The CDR3 length is 14 residues. This CDR3 reads CASNRDRAQETQYF. The DNA of the CDR3 is TGTGCCAGTAACCGGGACAGAGCTCAAGAGACCCAGTACTTC.

The chain combines TRBV27 with TRBJ2-1; TRBD1 matches at 10 bases. Trimming took 6 bases from V and 4 from J; bases not matched to a gene: 9. Germline V CDR1 and CDR2: MNHEY, SMNVEV (reference sequence). The CDR3 runs to 16 residues. Here the CDR3 DNA reads TGTGCCAGCAGGACAGGGGGCCGCGGGGGATACAATGAGCAGTTCTTC. This codes for CASRTGGRGGYNEQFF.

This clone was counted a single time. The genes are TRBV5-5 and TRBJ2-1, with TRBD2 matching 8 bases. Germline V gene sequence: CDR1 SGHKS, CDR2 YYEKEE (reference sequence). Unmatched junction bases numbered 9, after V lost 2 bases and J lost 2 bases. This CDR3 has 17 residues. DNA for the CDR3: TGTGCCAGCAGCTTATATTTATTGCGGGAGGCCTACAATGAGCAGTTCTTC. Translation gives CASSLYLLREAYNEQFF.

The DNA of the CDR3 is TGTGCCAGCAGCTCAAGGGGGAAGGAAGAGACCCAGTACTTC. Translation: CASSSRGKEETQYF. This chain uses TRBV11-3 with TRBJ2-5; possibly TRBD1 for D (6 bases). Looked up from germline, CDR1 is SGHNT and CDR2 is YENEEA. CDR3 length equals 14 residues. V lost 4 bases and J 3 bases, leaving 12 bases between the germline ends.

The J gene is TRBJ2-7, the V gene TRBV11-2; 7 nucleotides align to TRBD1. CDR3 size: 15 residues. CDR1 SGHAT and CDR2 FQNNGV come from the germline V gene. J was trimmed by 3 bases and V by 1 base; bases with no gene match: 6. The CDR3 sequence is CASSLGGGPGYEQYF. The CDR3, as DNA: TGTGCCAGCAGCTTAGGAGGGGGCCCGGGCTACGAGCAGTACTTC.

The rearrangement joins TRBV13 to TRBJ1-4; TRBD1 agrees at 10 bases. CDR3 size: 16 residues. Losses at the gene ends were 5 bases for V and 8 bases for J; bases not matched to a gene: 11. Looked up from germline, CDR1 is PRHDT and CDR2 is FYEKMQ (reference sequence). The CDR3 sequence: CASSRRTGGGSEKLFF. In DNA form, the CDR3 reads TGTGCCAGCAGCCGGAGGACAGGGGGGGGCAGCGAAAAACTGTTTTTT. The full variable domain, rest sourced from reference TRBV13 and TRBJ1-4, is AAGVIQSPRHLIKEKRETATLKCYPIPRHDTVYWYQQGPGQDPQFLISFYEKMQSDKGSIPDRFSAQQFSDYHSELNMSSLELGDSALYFCASSRRTGGGSEKLFFGSGTQLSVL.

V usage is TRBV18 and J usage is TRBJ2-1; D is unclear. Trimming cost V 3 bases and J 6 bases, with 12 bases left between them. Germline loops: CDR1 KGHSH, CDR2 LQKENI. The CDR3 length is 14 residues. CDR3 in DNA: TGTGCCAGCTCACCCGTTCCGGGTGTCAATGAGCAGTTCTTC. It is translated as CASSPVPGVNEQFF. Together with reference TRBV18 and TRBJ2-1, the CDR3 gives the full variable domain: NAGVMQNPRHLVRRRGQEARLRCSPMKGHSHVYWYRQLPEEGLKFMVYLQKENIIDESGMPKERFSAEFPKEGPSILRIQQVVRGDSAAYFCASSPVPGVNEQFFGPGTRLTVL.

The rearrangement links TRBV5-6 to TRBJ1-2; D perhaps matches TRBD1 (6 bases). V lost 0 bases to trimming and J lost 5 bases, with 8 bases between them. CDR1 SGHDT and CDR2 YYEEEE come from the germline V gene. The CDR3 totals 13 residues. DNA for the CDR3: TGTGCCAGCAGCTTGGCAGGGGAGTATGGCTACACCTTC. Protein product: CASSLAGEYGYTF.